The 30 T cell receptor beta chains presented below share a single source sample, sequenced in a study of T cell clonotyping in hematopoietic cell transplantation. Sequencing used immunoSEQ multiplex PCR; TCRdb keeps in-frame clones, though not all of them. Of 11,000 to 15,000 clones in the sample, approximately 95% are singletons; the top ten hold approximately 4.9%. Sequences were derived from PBMCs, sampled 30 days after allogeneic stem cell transplant. The receptors derive from a male patient aged 60-70 years who had an allogeneic stem cell transplant from an unrelated donor, so the T cells may come from the graft donor. Some clones in this sample may be carry-over from other donors' samples.

V gene TRBV15 combines with J gene TRBJ2-7; the D gene is possibly TRBD2 (6 bases). This CDR3 has 14 residues. Germline V gives CDR1 LNHNV, CDR2 YYDKDF (reference sequence). Trimming removed 0 bases from V and 6 bases from J, with 12 bases in between. CDR3 sequence: CATSRDGSLGEQYF. Here the CDR3 DNA reads TGTGCCACCAGCAGAGACGGGAGCCTCGGCGAGCAGTACTTC.

In its sample, this clone was seen once. The chain carries TRBV30 and TRBJ1-5; D call uncertain. Trimming cost V 1 base and J 4 bases, with 11 bases left between them. Germline values: CDR1 GTSNPN, CDR2 SVGIG (reference sequence). CDR3 length: 14 residues. The CDR3 DNA is TGTGCCTGGAGTGACAGCTTCCCAAATCAGCCCCAGCATTTT. Encoded protein: CAWSDSFPNQPQHF.

The CDR3 DNA follows: TGCGCCAGCAGTCAATCGACAGGGGACAGCGACCTCTACGAGCAGTACTTC. Its translation: CASSQSTGDSDLYEQYF. This chain connects TRBV23-1 to TRBJ2-7; 8 bases line up with TRBD1. TRBV23-1 has ORF status, its function being uncertain. The J segment lost 3 bases and the V segment lost 0 bases, leaving 10 bases of the junction unmatched. The CDR3 has 17 residues.

The gene calls are TRBV5-1 and TRBJ2-1; 11 bases map to TRBD1. This CDR3 has 13 residues. Germline CDR1 is SGHRS and CDR2 is YFSETQ. The ends lost 4 bases at V and 13 bases at J; junction bases unmatched: 7. CDR3 bases: TGCGCCAGCAGCCCCGGACAGGGGGCCGATCAGTTCTTC. Protein product: CASSPGQGADQFF.

V is TRBV28 and J is TRBJ1-2; D might be TRBD1 (5 bases). V was trimmed by 6 bases and J by 0 bases, leaving 23 bases between them. This CDR3 is built from 18 residues. Germline V gene lookup returns CDR1 MDHEN and CDR2 SYDVKM. Written as DNA, the CDR3 is TGTGCCAGCAGGGGACCGGATATAGGACGTGGCGCTAACTATGGCTACACCTTC. Its protein is CASRGPDIGRGANYGYTF.

This clone was recorded only once. V gene TRBV4-1 combines with J gene TRBJ2-3; 9 positions match TRBD2. CDR1 and CDR2 from the germline V gene are MGHRA and YSYEKL. The J segment lost 6 bases and the V segment lost 4 bases, leaving 11 bases of the junction unmatched. This CDR3 is built from 16 residues. The DNA for the CDR3 is TGCGCCAGCAGCCCCTTGGGCGGGGGGGCCTCGGATACGCAGTATTTT. Residues: CASSPLGGGASDTQYF.

V gene TRBV27 combines with J gene TRBJ2-5, with 9 bases matching TRBD2. CDR3 length equals 15 residues. CDR1 and CDR2 from the germline V gene are MNHEY and SMNVEV (reference sequence). V lost 2 bases and J lost 4; bases outside the gene matches: 5. The CDR3 DNA reads as TGTGCCAGCAGTTTAACCAGCGGGGGGATAGAGACCCAGTACTTC. Its translation is CASSLTSGGIETQYF.

This chain connects TRBV20-1 to TRBJ1-2; possible D gene TRBD1, 5 bases. This CDR3 is built from 11 residues. Trimming took 6 bases from V and 7 from J, leaving 12 bases between them. CDR1 and CDR2 from the germline V gene are DFQATT and SNEGSKA (reference sequence). CDR3 sequence (DNA): TGCAGTGCCGGGGCAGGGAGTGGCTACACCTTC. Its translation: CSAGAGSGYTF.

The gene calls are TRBV28 and TRBJ2-1; a possible D gene is TRBD1 (6 bases). Trimming removed 10 bases at V and 9 bases at J, with 13 bases between. Germline V gene data show CDR1 as MDHEN and CDR2 as SYDVKM. This CDR3 has 11 amino acids. The CDR3 here is CATGDITEQFF. CDR3 in DNA: TGTGCCACCGGGGACATAACTGAGCAGTTCTTC.

V and J are TRBV4-2 and TRBJ2-1; D may be TRBD2 (5 bases). Deletions cut 4 bases from V and 0 bases from J, with 10 bases between. Germline V lookup: CDR1 LGHNA, CDR2 YNFKEQ. CDR3 length: 15 amino acids. In DNA form, the CDR3 reads TGTGCCAGCAGCCCGAGCGGCAGCTCCTACAATGAGCAGTTCTTC. Protein: CASSPSGSSYNEQFF.

The gene calls are TRBV27 and TRBJ1-4; D is perhaps TRBD1 (6 bases). Germline loops: CDR1 MNHEY, CDR2 SMNVEV (reference sequence). V lost 3 bases, J lost 3 bases, and 17 bases lay in between. This CDR3 contains 17 residues. CDR3 DNA: TGTGCCAGCAGTTTGGCAGGGGCAGGGTCAGCTAATGAAAAACTGTTTTTT. Translated: CASSLAGAGSANEKLFF.

As concerns this clone: This same CDR3 is encoded by further DNA sequences in the sample. The chain's CDR3 is CASSPGLAGGRETQYF. CDR3 DNA: TGCGCCAGCAGCCCGGGGCTAGCGGGAGGGCGAGAGACCCAGTACTTC. The chain combines TRBV5-1 with TRBJ2-5, with 12 bases aligning to TRBD2. Germline assignment: CDR1 SGHRS and CDR2 YFSETQ. This CDR3 has 16 residues. V gave up 4 bases and J gave up 4 bases; unmatched junction bases: 8.

This clone was seen once. The chain is built from TRBV2 and TRBJ2-4; possibly TRBD1 or TRBD2 for D (6 bases each). Germline loops: CDR1 SNHLY, CDR2 FYNNEI. This CDR3 spans 15 amino acids. Deletions cut 10 bases from V and 3 bases from J, with 19 bases between. CDR3 DNA: TGTGCCAACTCCAGAGGGGGAGGCGGCAAAAACATTCAGTACTTC. Amino acids: CANSRGGGGKNIQYF.

This chain uses TRBV7-3 with TRBJ2-5; 9 nucleotides agree with TRBD1. Unmatched junction bases numbered 7, after V lost 3 bases and J lost 5 bases. The CDR3 runs to 15 residues. Germline CDR1 and CDR2: SGHTA and FQGTGA. The CDR3 DNA sequence: TGTGCCAGCAGCTTGGCGGGACAGGGAGGGGAGACCCAGTACTTC. Protein: CASSLAGQGGETQYF.

The V call is TRBV7-2, the J call TRBJ2-3; D is possibly TRBD2 (5 bases). The CDR3 spans 13 residues. Germline values: CDR1 SGHTA, CDR2 FQGNSA. The V end lost 5 bases, the J end lost 4 bases, and 10 bases lay between the germline ends. The CDR3 bases are TGTGCCAGCAGCCCCCCCGGGGCAGATACGCAGTATTTT. Translation gives CASSPPGADTQYF.

This clone was seen only a few times. The chain is built from TRBV19 and TRBJ1-5; possible D gene TRBD1, 6 bases. There are 13 residues in the CDR3. Germline V gene data show CDR1 as LNHDA and CDR2 as SQIVND (reference sequence). V lost 3 bases to trimming and J lost 9 bases, with 12 bases between them. CDR3 residues: CASSMSGVGPQHF. The CDR3 nucleotides are TGTGCCAGTAGTATGTCAGGGGTCGGGCCCCAGCATTTT. Looking up the rest from reference TRBV19 and TRBJ1-5 gives the full variable domain: DGGITQSPKYLFRKEGQNVTLSCEQNLNHDAMYWYRQDPGQGLRLIYYSQIVNDFQKGDIAEGYSVSREKKESFPLTVTSAQKNPTAFYLCASSMSGVGPQHFGDGTRLSIL.

J is TRBJ2-5 and V is TRBV30; the D gene is possibly TRBD2 (6 bases). CDR1 and CDR2 from the germline V gene are GTSNPN and SVGIG (reference sequence). This CDR3 region has 14 residues. V was clipped by 1 base and J by 4 bases, with 13 bases between them. The CDR3 bases are TGTGCCTGGAGTGGATCCCCCGGGGGAGAGACCCAGTACTTC. Amino acids: CAWSGSPGGETQYF. The full variable domain, completed using reference TRBV30 and TRBJ2-5, is SQTIHQWPATLVQPVGSPLSLECTVEGTSNPNLYWYRQAAGRGLQLLFYSVGIGQISSEVPQNLSASRPQDRQFILSSKKLLLSDSGFYLCAWSGSPGGETQYFGPGTRLLVL.

This sequence joins TRBV6-5 and TRBJ2-1; 7 bases agree with TRBD2. The CDR3 runs to 15 residues. Germline trimming cut 7 bases from V and 0 bases from J; bases unmatched to any gene: 6. CDR1 is MNHEY, CDR2 SVGAGI, per germline. The CDR3 reads CASTPSGASYNEQFF. In nucleotides, the CDR3 is TGTGCCAGCACCCCGAGCGGGGCCTCCTACAATGAGCAGTTCTTC.

The rearrangement joins TRBV15 to TRBJ2-1; 10 bases line up with TRBD2. CDR3 size: 15 residues. The germline gives CDR1 LNHNV, CDR2 YYDKDF (reference sequence). J gave up 7 bases and V 5 bases, and 8 bases lay outside the gene matches. This chain's CDR3 is CATSPRTSGINEQFF. The CDR3 nucleotides are TGTGCCACCAGCCCCCGGACTAGCGGAATAAATGAGCAGTTCTTC.

The chain links TRBV29-1 to TRBJ1-2, with a tentative D call TRBD1 (6 bases). Germline CDR1 and CDR2: SQVTM and ANQGSEA. V was clipped by 3 bases and J by 8 bases, with 10 bases between them. The CDR3 spans 11 residues. The CDR3 loop reads CSVEDRSGYTF. Here the CDR3 DNA reads TGCAGCGTTGAGGACAGATCAGGCTACACCTTC. Full variable domain (missing parts from reference TRBV29-1 and TRBJ1-2): SAVISQKPSRDICQRGTSLTIQCQVDSQVTMMFWYRQQPGQSLTLIATANQGSEATYESGFVIDKFPISRPNLTFSTLTVSNMSPEDSSIYLCSVEDRSGYTFGSGTRLTVV.

This chain connects TRBV4-1 to TRBJ1-4, with 7 bases lining up with TRBD1. In germline, CDR1 is MGHRA, CDR2 YSYEKL. The trim removed 1 base at V and 7 bases at J, leaving 3 bases unmatched. This CDR3 spans 14 amino acids. The CDR3 DNA follows: TGCGCCAGCAGCCAAGGAGGGGGCGTTGAAAAACTGTTTTTT. This sequence encodes CASSQGGGVEKLFF.

The chain recombines TRBV27 with TRBJ2-7; tentative D call: TRBD1 (6 bases). Germline assignment: CDR1 MNHEY and CDR2 SMNVEV (reference sequence). The CDR3 sequence is 11 residues long. The CDR3 is CCLTGIHEQYF. CDR3 DNA sequence: TGTTGTCTAACAGGGATCCACGAGCAGTACTTC.

The chain joins TRBV9 to TRBJ1-2; D possibly corresponds to TRBD1 (6 bases). V gave up 4 bases and J gave up 5 bases, with 21 bases separating them. Germline values: CDR1 SGDLS, CDR2 YYNGEE. This CDR3 contains 16 residues. DNA of the CDR3: TGTGCCAGCAGCCCCACCTACCGCTACAGGGAGTATGGCTACACCTTC. Protein product: CASSPTYRYREYGYTF.

The chain has TRBV25-1 and TRBJ2-1; 9 bases line up with TRBD1. Losses at the gene ends were 1 base for V and 4 bases for J; bases not matched to a gene: 11. Germline V gene sequence: CDR1 MGHDK, CDR2 SYGVNS. The CDR3 is made up of 18 amino acids. The CDR3 DNA reads as TGTGCCAGCAGTGAATCCCAACGCCGGGACAGGGAATACAATGAGCAGTTCTTC. Residues: CASSESQRRDREYNEQFF.

V and J are TRBV5-8 and TRBJ2-3, with D unclear. The length of the CDR3 is 11 residues. V was clipped by 4 bases and J by 2 bases, with 2 bases between them. CDR1 and CDR2 (germline): SGHTS, YDEGEE. The CDR3 sequence: CASSLTDTQYF. The CDR3 region has the DNA TGTGCCAGCAGCCTCACAGATACGCAGTATTTT.

The V call is TRBV5-6, the J call TRBJ1-1; TRBD1 might be the D (5 bases). CDR1 is SGHDT, CDR2 YYEEEE, per germline. The V gene lost 0 bases and the J gene lost 0 bases, with 6 bases spanning the gap. The CDR3 loop spans 14 amino acids. This CDR3 is CASSLVGVNTEAFF. The CDR3 bases are TGTGCCAGCAGCTTGGTGGGGGTGAACACTGAAGCTTTCTTT.

For this clone: A read error may produce the germline difference seen at one junction end. V gene TRBV7-7 combines with J gene TRBJ2-5; TRBD2 matches at 11 bases. This CDR3 contains 14 residues. Germline V gene data show CDR1 as SSHAT and CDR2 as FNYEAQ (reference sequence). For the CDR3, the DNA is TGTGCTAGCAGCCCGGGACTAGCGGCTGAGACCCAGTACTTC. Translation: CASSPGLAAETQYF.

The V and J genes are TRBV5-5 and TRBJ1-6, with D possibly matching TRBD1 (6 bases). Trimming shortened V by 2 bases and J by 5 bases, and 11 bases separated the two germline ends. Germline assignment: CDR1 SGHKS and CDR2 YYEKEE (reference sequence). The CDR3 length is 15 residues. The CDR3 sequence is CASSLWTADNSPLHF. In DNA form, the CDR3 reads TGTGCCAGCAGCTTATGGACAGCGGATAATTCACCCCTCCACTTT.

The gene calls are TRBV5-5 and TRBJ2-5, with D perhaps matching TRBD1 or TRBD2 (5 bases each). V was cut by 4 bases and J by 1 base, with 8 bases left in between. This CDR3 has 13 amino acids. In germline, CDR1 is SGHKS, CDR2 YYEKEE (reference sequence). CDR3 DNA: TGTGCCAGCAGCGGGACGTCCCAAGAGACCCAGTACTTC. It translates to CASSGTSQETQYF. Full variable domain (missing parts from reference TRBV5-5 and TRBJ2-5): DAGVTQSPTHLIKTRGQQVTLRCSPISGHKSVSWYQQVLGQGPQFIFQYYEKEERGRGNFPDRFSARQFPNYSSELNVNALLLGDSALYLCASSGTSQETQYFGPGTRLLVL.

The V and J genes are TRBV9 and TRBJ2-2; 8 nucleotides align to TRBD1. Germline CDR1 and CDR2: SGDLS and YYNGEE. This CDR3 has 16 residues. Trimming removed 4 bases from V and 3 bases from J; junction bases left unmatched: 8. The CDR3 here is CASSIQTGADTGELFF. CDR3 in DNA: TGTGCCAGCAGCATACAGACAGGGGCTGACACCGGGGAGCTGTTTTTT.